Presented here are 9 T cell receptor beta chains from one specimen sequenced in a study of beta chain features in type 1 diabetes. Whole-study findings and limits: A moderate, significant TCRB CDR3 shortening appeared in type 1 diabetes across four CD4+ subsets.

The investigators reverse transcribed all of the isolated RNA, so they sequenced expressed TCRB transcripts. The method was immunoSEQ multiplex PCR; TCRdb's version includes in-frame clones alone and lacks a portion of them. The table shows about 160,000 clones, with approximately 9% occurring only once. No antigens are known for them. The sample taken for sequencing was central memory CD4+ T cells from blood. All receptors derive from a woman younger than 35 with type 1 diabetes.

This clone turned up a few times. The chain joins TRBV7-2 to TRBJ1-2, with TRBD1 as a possible D gene (6 bases). Germline V lookup: CDR1 SGHTA, CDR2 FQGNSA. Trimming took off 0 bases at V and 3 bases at J, with 11 bases between the two ends. The CDR3 covers 15 residues. The CDR3 protein is CASSLAQGLDYGYTF. In DNA, the CDR3 is TGTGCCAGCAGCTTAGCGCAGGGGCTCGACTATGGCTACACCTTC.

The chain carries TRBV7-2 and TRBJ2-4; 9 bases agree with TRBD2. The length of the CDR3 is 14 residues. CDR1 SGHTA and CDR2 FQGNSA come from the germline V gene. With V trimmed by 3 bases and J by 7 bases, 4 bases remained unmatched. CDR3: CASSFPGTSNIQYF. DNA for the CDR3: TGTGCCAGCAGCTTTCCAGGGACTAGCAACATTCAGTACTTC.

V gene TRBV25-1 combines with J gene TRBJ2-3; the D gene is possibly TRBD1 (5 bases). Germline values: CDR1 MGHDK, CDR2 SYGVNS. The CDR3 length is 15 residues. V was clipped by 2 bases and J by 6 bases, with 15 bases between them. The CDR3 loop reads CASSETGARGDTQYF. DNA of the CDR3: TGTGCCAGCAGTGAAACAGGAGCCCGTGGGGATACGCAGTATTTT.

This clone has a handful of counts. This chain uses TRBV30 with TRBJ2-5; 8 bases are shared with TRBD2. Germline lookup yields CDR1 GTSNPN and CDR2 SVGIG (reference sequence). CDR3 length equals 13 residues. J lost 5 bases, V lost 2 bases, and 4 bases had no gene match. DNA of the CDR3: TGTGCCTGGAGTAGCGGGAGAGGGGAGACCCAGTACTTC. Its translation: CAWSSGRGETQYF.

This clone was picked up a small number of times. The rearrangement uses TRBV5-1 and TRBJ1-6; 7 bases line up with TRBD1. The CDR3 is made up of 16 amino acids. The ends lost 3 bases at V and 7 bases at J; junction bases unmatched: 10. Per the germline V gene, CDR1 is SGHRS and CDR2 is YFSETQ. CDR3 protein: CASSSKTGEVNSPLHF. CDR3 bases: TGCGCCAGCAGCTCTAAAACAGGGGAGGTGAATTCACCCCTCCACTTT. The full variable domain, with the rest looked up from reference TRBV5-1 and TRBJ1-6, is KAGVTQTPRYLIKTRGQQVTLSCSPISGHRSVSWYQQTPGQGLQFLFEYFSETQRNKGNFPGRFSGRQFSNSRSEMNVSTLELGDSALYLCASSSKTGEVNSPLHFGNGTRLTVT.

This clone was detected ten times or more. The rearrangement links TRBV29-1 to TRBJ2-3; D is possibly TRBD1 (5 bases). Trimming cost V 5 bases and J 3 bases, with 18 bases left between them. Germline CDR1 and CDR2: SQVTM and ANQGSEA. CDR3 length: 15 amino acids. The CDR3 DNA follows: TGCAGCGTTACGACTCAGGGAAATCCTACAGATACGCAGTATTTT. Translating gives CSVTTQGNPTDTQYF.

The chain uses TRBV7-9 and TRBJ2-7; weak D call: TRBD2 (5 bases). This CDR3 spans 14 amino acids. CDR1 is SEHNR, CDR2 FQNEAQ, per germline (reference sequence). Trimming removed 5 bases from V and 1 base from J, with 12 bases in between. The CDR3 is CASSPQGGSYEQYF. As DNA, the CDR3 is TGTGCCAGCAGCCCCCAAGGCGGGTCCTACGAGCAGTACTTC. Using reference TRBV7-9 and TRBJ2-7 for the parts outside the CDR3, the full variable domain is DTGVSQNPRHKITKRGQNVTFRCDPISEHNRLYWYRQTLGQGPEFLTYFQNEAQLEKSRLLSDRFSAERPKGSFSTLEIQRTEQGDSAMYLCASSPQGGSYEQYFGPGTRLTVT.

This clone was counted ten times or more. CDR3 nucleotides: TGTGCCAGCAGCAGCGGTCCGGACACTGAAGCTTTCTTT. It specifies CASSSGPDTEAFF. This chain links TRBV25-1 with TRBJ1-1; D ambiguous. Germline-derived CDR1 and CDR2 are MGHDK and SYGVNS. CDR3 length equals 13 residues. The V and J ends lost 6 bases and 3 bases respectively, with 11 bases between them.

This clone was counted only a few times. J is TRBJ2-2 and V is TRBV28, with 13 positions matching TRBD2. Trimming cost V 5 bases and J 5 bases; bases outside gene matches: 8. Germline V gives CDR1 MDHEN, CDR2 SYDVKM. The CDR3 loop spans 17 amino acids. This chain's CDR3 is CASSPPTSGRGTGELFF. The DNA of the CDR3 is TGTGCCAGCAGTCCACCTACTAGCGGGAGGGGAACCGGGGAGCTGTTTTTT.